The present T cell receptor (beta chain) was sequenced within a study of cytomegalovirus exposure and HLA in healthy donors. Study-level points and caveats: Later findings reportedly placed an Asian-associated ancestry cluster below the roughly 730-donor mean for N-insertions. An assumption of roughly uniform sequencing depth across donors underlay the presence/absence analyses. For TCR beta chains, V- and J-gene trimming was later linked to a missense DCLRE1C variant.

CDR1 and CDR2 from the germline V gene are MNHEY and SVGAGI. This CDR3 is built from 16 residues. With V trimmed by 0 bases and J by 4 bases, 7 bases remained unmatched. PCR amplification relied on 60 Vbeta primers (plus 13 Jbeta primers). The table came from immunoSEQ multiplex PCR; TCRdb's copy has only in-frame clones and leaves some out. The profile shows roughly 63,000 clones, approximately 71% of them singletons. In regard to this clone: The antigen remains undetermined.

The sequencing sample was made of PBMCs. This chain connects TRBV6-5 to TRBJ2-7, with 9 bases fitting TRBD1. This sequence originates from a man in his forties or fifties in good health and CMV-seropositive. The CDR3 DNA sequence: TGTGCCAGCAGTTACTCGATTTTTGGACAGGGGTACGAGCAGTACTTC. Protein sequence: CASSYSIFGQGYEQYF.